This is a list of T cell receptor beta chains from one sample in a study of blood T cell repertoires in COVID-19. Assay used: immunoSEQ multiplex PCR; TCRdb lists only in-frame clones, some missing. The data hold roughly 260,000 clones, with roughly 85% observed a single time. Sequencing was performed on PBMCs or T cells enriched from blood (not recorded which). These TCRs come from a woman aged 50 to 65 who had recovered from COVID-19. Each CDR3 is given with its conserved first and last residue. D genes are given only for firm matches. Some rows mark clone size as missing; the rest say once, few, many or name a class of expanded clone.

>TRBV27|once|TRBJ1-1|TRBD1
CASSPPTGDEGAFF
TGTGCCAGCAGTCCCCCTACAGGGGACGAGGGGGCTTTCTTT
>TRBV27|-|TRBJ1-5|-
CASSLLAGPSNQPQHF
TGTGCCAGCAGTTTATTAGCAGGGCCTAGCAATCAGCCCCAGCATTTT
>TRBV2|-|TRBJ2-7|TRBD2
CASSDIGTSGYEQYF
TGTGCCAGCAGTGACATCGGGACTAGCGGTTACGAGCAGTACTTC
>TRBV3-1/TRBV3-2|-|TRBJ1-4|-
CASTTRGEKLFF
TGTGCCAGCACGACAAGGGGCGAAAAACTGTTTTTT
>TRBV9|-|TRBJ2-3|TRBD2
CASSAVSGRPYTDTQYF
TGTGCCAGCAGCGCAGTTAGCGGGAGGCCTTACACAGATACGCAGTATTTT
>TRBV5-1|-|TRBJ1-4|TRBD1
CASSSTGTGTEKLFF
TGCGCCAGCAGCAGCACCGGGACAGGGACTGAAAAACTGTTTTTT
>TRBV9|-|TRBJ2-1|TRBD2
CASSVEEGGLADNEQFF
TGTGCCAGCAGCGTAGAAGAGGGGGGACTAGCCGACAATGAGCAGTTCTTC
>TRBV1|-|TRBJ2-3|-
CTKRRGCGVTQYF
TGCACCAAAAGGCGGGGCTGCGGAGTCACGCAGTATTTT
>TRBV18|once|TRBJ2-7|TRBD1
CASSFGQGAREQYF
TGTGCCAGCTCTTTTGGACAGGGGGCTCGTGAGCAGTACTTC
>TRBV5-8|-|TRBJ2-1|TRBD2
CASSLSPSGAYNEQFF
TGTGCCAGCAGCTTGTCCCCTAGCGGGGCCTACAATGAGCAGTTCTTC
>TRBV14|-|TRBJ1-1|-
CASSPSMNTEAFF
TGTGCCAGCAGCCCTTCTATGAACACTGAAGCTTTCTTT
>TRBV5-6|once|TRBJ2-7|TRBD1
CASSLGTGGTYEQYF
TGTGCCAGCAGCTTGGGAACAGGGGGCACCTACGAGCAGTACTTC
>TRBV27|-|TRBJ2-1|-
CASSLIGVGSYNEQFF
TGTGCCAGCAGTTTAATAGGGGTAGGTTCCTACAATGAGCAGTTCTTC
>TRBV9|-|TRBJ1-5|-
CASSQGSGVSNQPQHF
TGTGCCAGCAGCCAGGGATCAGGGGTTAGCAATCAGCCCCAGCATTTT
>TRBV29-1|-|TRBJ1-1|TRBD1
CSVRDRENTEAFF
TGCAGCGTCCGGGACAGAGAAAACACTGAAGCTTTCTTT
>TRBV18|-|TRBJ2-2|-
CASSPSTNTGELFF
TGTGCCAGCTCACCGTCTACGAACACCGGGGAGCTGTTTTTT
>TRBV2|-|TRBJ1-6|TRBD1
CASSERQGTNSPLHF
TGTGCCAGCAGCGAACGACAGGGGACCAATTCACCCCTCCACTTT
>TRBV5-8|once|TRBJ1-3|-
CASSSGGHSGNTIYF
TGTGCCAGCAGCTCGGGGGGGCACTCTGGAAACACCATATATTTT
>TRBV5-4|-|TRBJ2-1|TRBD2
CASSLVGGAGEEKNEQFF
TGTGCCAGCAGCTTGGTAGGTGGAGCGGGAGAGGAAAAAAATGAGCAGTTCTTC
>TRBV5-1|-|TRBJ1-5|-
CASSPMGEGAQPQHF
TGCGCCAGCAGCCCTATGGGGGAGGGTGCGCAGCCCCAGCATTTT
>TRBV19|-|TRBJ2-5|TRBD1
CASSQTGMETQYF
TGTGCCAGTAGCCAGACAGGGATGGAGACCCAGTACTTC
>TRBV19|-|TRBJ2-1|-
CASSIWVDSPYNEQFF
TGTGCCAGTAGTATATGGGTGGACAGTCCATACAATGAGCAGTTCTTC
>TRBV25-1|-|TRBJ2-2|TRBD2
CASSEYRPSGRGGELFF
TGTGCCAGCAGTGAATATCGGCCTAGCGGGAGAGGGGGGGAGCTGTTTTTT
>TRBV28|-|TRBJ1-1|-
CASSLWSSRQEAFF
TGTGCCAGCAGTTTATGGAGTTCCAGGCAAGAAGCTTTCTTT
>TRBV7-9|-|TRBJ2-1|TRBD2
CASSLVASGGGLAFF
TGTGCCAGCAGCCTAGTCGCTAGCGGGGGCGGGTTAGCTTTCTTC
>TRBV7-3|-|TRBJ2-1|TRBD2
CASSLHPSGSIYNEQFF
TGTGCCAGCAGCTTACATCCTAGCGGGAGTATTTACAATGAGCAGTTCTTC
>TRBV7-8|-|TRBJ1-1|-
CASSLHGSLGQNTEAFF
TGTGCCAGCAGCTTGCATGGTAGCTTGGGACAGAACACTGAAGCTTTCTTT
>TRBV7-9|-|TRBJ2-1|TRBD2
CASSLFSGAPRKQFF
TGTGCCAGCAGCCTGTTTAGCGGGGCTCCCCGGAAGCAGTTCTTC
>TRBV5-1|-|TRBJ2-7|TRBD1
CASSVDRGEDEQYF
TGCGCCAGCAGCGTAGACAGGGGAGAGGACGAGCAGTACTTC
>TRBV7-8|-|TRBJ2-3|TRBD1
CASSFRGRTDTQYF
TGTGCCAGCAGCTTCAGGGGGCGCACAGATACGCAGTATTTT
>TRBV28|once|TRBJ2-7|-
CASSRRGAGPLSYEQYF
TGTGCCAGCAGTCGCAGAGGGGCGGGACCCTTGTCCTACGAGCAGTACTTC
>TRBV4-1|few|TRBJ1-1|-
CASSQVRGVWTEAFF
TGCGCCAGCAGCCAAGTAAGGGGCGTATGGACTGAAGCTTTCTTT
>TRBV7-9|few|TRBJ1-1|TRBD1
CASSTSQGANTEAFF
TGTGCCAGCAGCACAAGTCAGGGGGCGAACACTGAAGCTTTCTTT
>TRBV5-1|-|TRBJ1-2|TRBD1
CASSMGQGPYVRGYTF
TGCGCCAGCAGCATGGGACAGGGCCCGTACGTCCGGGGCTACACCTTC
>TRBV11-1|once|TRBJ1-1|-
CASSLDREKGEAFF
TGTGCCAGCAGCTTAGATAGGGAGAAGGGTGAAGCTTTCTTT
>TRBV24-1|once|TRBJ1-3|TRBD1
CATSAQGGESSGNTIYF
TGTGCCACCAGTGCCCAGGGGGGTGAGAGCTCTGGAAACACCATATATTTT
>TRBV28|-|TRBJ2-1|-
CASSHLGTDSYNEQFF
TGTGCCAGCAGCCACCTCGGGACTGACTCCTACAATGAGCAGTTCTTC
>TRBV6-6|-|TRBJ2-7|-
CASSYFGQSYEQYF
TGTGCCAGCAGTTACTTCGGACAATCCTACGAGCAGTACTTC
>TRBV6-5|-|TRBJ1-5|-
CASSSPGGEAQHF
TGTGCCAGCAGTTCCCCCGGGGGGGAGGCCCAGCATTTT
>TRBV4-2|-|TRBJ2-2|TRBD1
CASSQAWTGTNTGELFF
TGTGCCAGCAGCCAAGCCTGGACAGGGACGAACACCGGGGAGCTGTTTTTT
>TRBV28|few|TRBJ1-5|-
CASSLSGGQPQHF
TGTGCCAGCAGTTTATCCGGAGGACAGCCCCAGCATTTT
>TRBV28|few|TRBJ1-5|-
CASSSDREINQPQHF
TGTGCCAGCAGTTCCGACCGGGAAATCAATCAGCCCCAGCATTTT
>TRBV9|few|TRBJ1-5|TRBD1
CASSVGGTDNQPQHF
TGTGCCAGCAGCGTAGGCGGGACAGATAATCAGCCCCAGCATTTT
>TRBV7-8|-|TRBJ2-7|TRBD2
CASSFGTSGYEQYF
TGTGCCAGCAGCTTCGGGACTAGCGGCTACGAGCAGTACTTC
>TRBV4-1|-|TRBJ1-4|-
CASSSPDSREKLFF
TGCGCCAGCAGCTCGCCGGACAGTCGTGAAAAACTGTTTTTT
>TRBV18|few|TRBJ1-5|TRBD1
CASSQTGSNQPQHF
TGTGCCAGCTCACAGACAGGGAGCAATCAGCCCCAGCATTTT
>TRBV28|once|TRBJ2-2|-
CASSPRDLSTGELFF
TGTGCCAGCAGCCCCCGGGATCTAAGCACCGGGGAGCTGTTTTTT
>TRBV18|-|TRBJ2-7|-
CASSQQYEQYF
TGTGCCAGCTCACAACAGTACGAGCAGTACTTC
>TRBV5-1|-|TRBJ2-1|-
CASRGRAESYNEQFF
TGCGCCAGCAGGGGGAGAGCGGAATCCTACAATGAGCAGTTCTTC
>TRBV9|-|TRBJ2-2|TRBD2
CASSGLGTSGTGELFF
TGTGCCAGCAGCGGCCTGGGGACTAGCGGTACCGGGGAGCTGTTTTTT
>TRBV5-6|few|TRBJ1-2|-
CASSLAGGRGYTF
TGTGCCAGCAGCTTGGCTGGGGGCCGCGGCTACACCTTC